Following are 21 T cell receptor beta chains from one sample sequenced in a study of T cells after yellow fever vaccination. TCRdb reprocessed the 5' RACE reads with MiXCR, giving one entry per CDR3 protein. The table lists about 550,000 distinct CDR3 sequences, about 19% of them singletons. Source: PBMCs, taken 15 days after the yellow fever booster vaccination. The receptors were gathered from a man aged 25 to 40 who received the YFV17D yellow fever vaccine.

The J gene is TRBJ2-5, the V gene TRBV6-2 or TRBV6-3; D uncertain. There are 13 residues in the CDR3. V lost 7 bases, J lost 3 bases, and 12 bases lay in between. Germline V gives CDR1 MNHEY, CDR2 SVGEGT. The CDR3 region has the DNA TGTGCCAGCAACAAAAGGGTGGAAGAGACCCAGTACTTC. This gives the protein CASNKRVEETQYF.

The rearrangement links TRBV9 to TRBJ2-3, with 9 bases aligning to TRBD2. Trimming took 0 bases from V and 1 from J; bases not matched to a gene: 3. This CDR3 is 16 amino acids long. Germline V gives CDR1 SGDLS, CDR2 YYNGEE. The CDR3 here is CASSVAPSGGTDTQYF. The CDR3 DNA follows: TGTGCCAGCAGCGTAGCTCCTAGCGGGGGCACAGATACGCAGTATTTT.

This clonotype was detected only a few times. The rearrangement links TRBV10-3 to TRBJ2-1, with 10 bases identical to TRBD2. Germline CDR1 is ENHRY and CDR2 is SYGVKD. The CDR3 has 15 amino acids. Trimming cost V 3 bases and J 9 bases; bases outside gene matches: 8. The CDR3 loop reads CAISDGASGSGEQFF. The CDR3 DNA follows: TGTGCCATCAGTGATGGCGCTAGCGGGAGTGGTGAGCAGTTCTTC.

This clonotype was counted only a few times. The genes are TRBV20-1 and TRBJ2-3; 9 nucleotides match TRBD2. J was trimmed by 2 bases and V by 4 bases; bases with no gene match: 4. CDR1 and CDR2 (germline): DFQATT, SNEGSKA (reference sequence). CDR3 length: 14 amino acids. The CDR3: CSAIWTSDTDTQYF. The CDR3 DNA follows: TGCAGTGCTATCTGGACTAGCGACACAGATACGCAGTATTTT.

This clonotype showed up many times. The CDR3 region has the DNA TGTGCCATCAGTGAGTCCCTGGGGGCCGCAGCGGATACGCAGTATTTT. The encoded protein is CAISESLGAAADTQYF. The chain uses TRBV10-3 and TRBJ2-3, with TRBD1 as a possible D gene (6 bases). V lost 0 bases and J 6 bases, leaving 16 bases between the germline ends. There are 16 residues in the CDR3. CDR1 and CDR2 from the germline V gene are ENHRY and SYGVKD.

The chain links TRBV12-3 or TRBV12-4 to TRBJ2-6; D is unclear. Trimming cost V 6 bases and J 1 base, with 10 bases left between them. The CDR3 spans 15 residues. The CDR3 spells CASRPGPSGANVLTF. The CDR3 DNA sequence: TGTGCCAGCAGACCCGGGCCGTCTGGGGCCAACGTCCTGACTTTC.

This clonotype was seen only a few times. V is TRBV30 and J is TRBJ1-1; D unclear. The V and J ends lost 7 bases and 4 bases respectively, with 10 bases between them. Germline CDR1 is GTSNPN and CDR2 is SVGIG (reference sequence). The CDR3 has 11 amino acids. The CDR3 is CALREATEAFF. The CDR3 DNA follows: TGTGCCTTGCGGGAGGCCACTGAAGCTTTCTTT.

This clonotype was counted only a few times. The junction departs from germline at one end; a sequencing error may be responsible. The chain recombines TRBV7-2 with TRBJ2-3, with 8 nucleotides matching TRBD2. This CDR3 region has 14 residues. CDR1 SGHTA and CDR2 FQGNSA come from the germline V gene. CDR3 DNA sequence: TGTGCCAGCAGCGCGAGCGGGAGCATAGATACGCAGTATTTT. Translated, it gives CASSASGSIDTQYF.

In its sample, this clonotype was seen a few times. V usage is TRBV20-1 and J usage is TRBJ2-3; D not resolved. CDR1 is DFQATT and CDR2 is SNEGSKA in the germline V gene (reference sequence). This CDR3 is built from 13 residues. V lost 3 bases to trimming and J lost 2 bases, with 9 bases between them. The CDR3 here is CSASAETTDTQYF. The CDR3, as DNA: TGCAGTGCTAGTGCGGAAACCACAGATACGCAGTATTTT.

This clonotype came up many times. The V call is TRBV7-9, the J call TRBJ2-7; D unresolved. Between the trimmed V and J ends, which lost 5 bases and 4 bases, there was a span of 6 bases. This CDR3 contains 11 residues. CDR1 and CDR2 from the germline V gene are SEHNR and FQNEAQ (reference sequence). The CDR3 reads CASSPVYEQYF. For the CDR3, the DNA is TGTGCCAGCAGCCCTGTGTACGAGCAGTACTTC. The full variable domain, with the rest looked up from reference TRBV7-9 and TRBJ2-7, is DTGVSQNPRHKITKRGQNVTFRCDPISEHNRLYWYRQTLGQGPEFLTYFQNEAQLEKSRLLSDRFSAERPKGSFSTLEIQRTEQGDSAMYLCASSPVYEQYFGPGTRLTVT.

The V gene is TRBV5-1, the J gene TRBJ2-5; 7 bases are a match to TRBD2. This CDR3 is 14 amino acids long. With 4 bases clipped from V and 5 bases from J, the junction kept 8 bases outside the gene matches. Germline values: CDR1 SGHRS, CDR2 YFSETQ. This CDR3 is CASSPTSSVETQYF. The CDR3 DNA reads TGCGCCAGCAGCCCGACTAGCTCAGTGGAGACCCAGTACTTC.

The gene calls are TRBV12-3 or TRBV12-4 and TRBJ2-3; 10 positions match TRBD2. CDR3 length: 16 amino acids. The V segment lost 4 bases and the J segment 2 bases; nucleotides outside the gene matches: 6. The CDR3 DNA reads TGTGCCAGCAGTTCATGGACTAGCGGATACACAGATACGCAGTATTTT. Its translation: CASSSWTSGYTDTQYF.

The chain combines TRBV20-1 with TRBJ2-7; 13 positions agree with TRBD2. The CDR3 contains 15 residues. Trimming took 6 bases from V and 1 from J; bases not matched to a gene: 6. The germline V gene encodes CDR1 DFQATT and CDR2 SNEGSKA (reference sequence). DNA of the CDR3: TGCAGTGCAGAGACTAGCGGGAGGAGGTCCTACGAGCAGTACTTC. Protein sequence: CSAETSGRRSYEQYF.

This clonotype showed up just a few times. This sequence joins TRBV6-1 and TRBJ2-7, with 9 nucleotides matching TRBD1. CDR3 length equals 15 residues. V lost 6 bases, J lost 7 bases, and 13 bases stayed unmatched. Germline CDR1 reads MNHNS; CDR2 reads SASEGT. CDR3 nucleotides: TGTGCCAGCAGAGAGATCGGGACAGGGAGCTTGGAGCAGTACTTC. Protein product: CASREIGTGSLEQYF.

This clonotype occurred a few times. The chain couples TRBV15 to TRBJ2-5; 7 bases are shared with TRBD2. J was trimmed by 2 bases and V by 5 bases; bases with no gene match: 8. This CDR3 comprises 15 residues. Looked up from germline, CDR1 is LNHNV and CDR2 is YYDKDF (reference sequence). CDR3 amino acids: CATSDPGGRQETQYF. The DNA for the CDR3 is TGTGCCACCAGCGACCCGGGAGGACGGCAAGAGACCCAGTACTTC.

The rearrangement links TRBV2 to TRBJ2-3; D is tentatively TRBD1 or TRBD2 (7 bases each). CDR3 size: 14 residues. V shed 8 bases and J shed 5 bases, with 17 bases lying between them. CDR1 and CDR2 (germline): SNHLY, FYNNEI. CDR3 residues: CASRRGRERDTQYF. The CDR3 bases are TGTGCCAGCCGGAGGGGGCGGGAGAGAGATACGCAGTATTTT.

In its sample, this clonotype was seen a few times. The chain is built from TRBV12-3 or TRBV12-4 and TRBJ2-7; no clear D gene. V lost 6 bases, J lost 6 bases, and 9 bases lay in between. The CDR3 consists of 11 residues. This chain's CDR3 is CASSTLLEQYF. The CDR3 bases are TGTGCCAGCAGCACCCTCCTCGAGCAGTACTTC.

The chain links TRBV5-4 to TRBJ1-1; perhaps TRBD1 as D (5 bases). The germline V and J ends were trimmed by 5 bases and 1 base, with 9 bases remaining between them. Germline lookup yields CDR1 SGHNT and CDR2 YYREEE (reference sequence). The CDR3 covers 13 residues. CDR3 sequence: CASRPTGNTEAFF. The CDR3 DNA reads TGTGCCAGCAGACCAACAGGGAACACTGAAGCTTTCTTT.

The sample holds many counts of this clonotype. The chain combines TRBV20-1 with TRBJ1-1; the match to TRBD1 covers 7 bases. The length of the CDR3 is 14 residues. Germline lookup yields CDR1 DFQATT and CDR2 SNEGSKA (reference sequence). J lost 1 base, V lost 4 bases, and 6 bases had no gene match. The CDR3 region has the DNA TGCAGTGCTACTACAGGGGTGTCGAACACTGAAGCTTTCTTT. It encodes CSATTGVSNTEAFF.

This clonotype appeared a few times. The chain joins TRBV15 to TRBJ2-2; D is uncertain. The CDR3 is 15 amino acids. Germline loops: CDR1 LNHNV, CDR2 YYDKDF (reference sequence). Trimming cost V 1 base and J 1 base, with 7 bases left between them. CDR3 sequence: CATSRARMNTGELFF. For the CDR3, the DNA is TGTGCCACCAGCAGAGCCCGGATGAACACCGGGGAGCTGTTTTTT.

The CDR3 nucleotides read TGTGCCTGGAGTAGACCGGGGGTTAGCGGCTACTACAATGAGCAGTTCTTC. Its translation is CAWSRPGVSGYYNEQFF. V is TRBV30 and J is TRBJ2-1; D may be TRBD2 (6 bases). Germline assignment: CDR1 GTSNPN and CDR2 SVGIG (reference sequence). The ends were cut back, 2 bases at V and 3 bases at J, with 20 bases in the middle. This CDR3 contains 17 residues.